The source of this T cell receptor beta chain is a study of blood T cell repertoires in COVID-19. As for the study in general: Some COVID-19 samples were acute and others convalescent; all came from the United States, Italy and Spain. T cells, B-cell-depleted T cells, or PBMCs supplied cDNA or gDNA.

Germline CDR1 SGHTA, CDR2 FQGNSA. The CDR3 has 16 amino acids. V lost 1 base to trimming and J lost 4 bases; unmatched junction nucleotides: 7. Methods used by the authors: Reference gene primer amplification gave nucleated cell count estimates. The data were produced by immunoSEQ multiplex PCR, yet TCRdb's version contains in-frame clones alone and is incomplete. V, J and clone size were drawn from that table, and D and trimming were deduced from the DNA. The sample includes tens of thousands of clones, 75% to 90% seen only once; the top ten take roughly an eighth. The source of this sequence is a human donor in a cohort sampled during active COVID-19. The sequencing input was peripheral blood. The chain couples TRBV7-2 to TRBJ2-5; 9 bases fit TRBD2. The CDR3 loop reads CASSLVGGGAPETQYF. The CDR3 bases are TGTGCCAGCAGCTTAGTCGGCGGGGGGGCCCCAGAGACCCAGTACTTC.